The clone carrying this T cell receptor (beta chain) was detected only once. This record comes from a study of control samples from healthy donors and cancer patients. The ends were cut back, 0 bases at V and 2 bases at J, with 8 bases in the middle. The V gene's germline CDR1 is SGHTA and CDR2 FQGNSA. CDR3 size: 14 residues. Only in-frame clones appear in the TCRdb table, and some are missing; sequencing was by immunoSEQ multiplex PCR. This table has under 85,000 clones, roughly 88% appearing once. J is TRBJ2-7 and V is TRBV7-2; D is ambiguous. Material: PBMCs. This receptor was obtained from a man in his 60s with head and neck cancer. CDR3 in amino acids: CASSLATGTYEQYF. In DNA form, the CDR3 reads TGTGCCAGCAGCTTAGCTACCGGTACCTACGAGCAGTACTTC.